These 17 T cell receptor beta chains were all obtained from the same sample, sequenced in a study of blood T cell repertoires in COVID-19. Using immunoSEQ multiplex PCR, the repertoire was profiled, and TCRdb retains in-frame clones only, with some absent. The table includes 90,000 to 100,000 clones, 70% to 80% detected once. Input material: peripheral blood. These receptors all stem from a man in his 70s with acute or convalescent COVID-19.

V usage is TRBV27 and J usage is TRBJ2-7, with D maybe TRBD1 (5 bases). CDR1 and CDR2 from the germline V gene are MNHEY and SMNVEV (reference sequence). This CDR3 has 15 residues. The V gene lost 2 bases and the J gene lost 0 bases, with 11 bases spanning the gap. CDR3 DNA: TGTGCCAGCAGTTTACGACACAGGAGCTCCTACGAGCAGTACTTC. Translation: CASSLRHRSSYEQYF.

The chain links TRBV5-6 to TRBJ1-4, with D unclear. This CDR3 contains 15 residues. V lost 4 bases and J lost 1, with 11 bases in between. Germline V lookup: CDR1 SGHDT, CDR2 YYEEEE. This CDR3 reads CASSLNSITNEKLFF. CDR3 bases: TGTGCCAGCAGCCTTAACAGCATAACTAATGAAAAACTGTTTTTT.

The sample holds a few counts of this clone. This chain uses TRBV5-1 with TRBJ2-5, with TRBD1 matching 10 bases. The germline V gene has CDR1 SGHRS and CDR2 YFSETQ. The CDR3 has 15 residues. Trimming took 0 bases from V and 3 from J; bases not matched to a gene: 2. CDR3 region: CASSLAGTGEETQYF. CDR3 bases: TGCGCCAGCAGCTTGGCCGGGACAGGGGAAGAGACCCAGTACTTC.

This clone has a handful of counts. The genes are TRBV29-1 and TRBJ1-2; the match to TRBD1 covers 7 bases. The V and J ends lost 1 base and 5 bases, in that order; junction bases with no gene match: 7. The CDR3 is 14 amino acids. Per the germline V gene, CDR1 is SQVTM and CDR2 is ANQGSEA. Written as DNA, the CDR3 is TGCAGCGTTGAAGGAAGGGGGCGGGGATATGGCTACACCTTC. Encoded protein: CSVEGRGRGYGYTF.

The rearrangement joins TRBV4-1 to TRBJ2-7, with 7 bases aligning to TRBD1. The CDR3 sequence is 14 residues long. Germline V gives CDR1 MGHRA, CDR2 YSYEKL. V lost 1 base and J lost 7; bases outside the gene matches: 7. The CDR3 DNA follows: TGCGCCAGCAGCCAAGGAGACAGGGTTAGAGAGCAGTACTTC. Protein: CASSQGDRVREQYF.

The rearrangement uses TRBV12-5 and TRBJ2-3; TRBD2 matches at 9 bases. CDR3 length equals 17 residues. The ends lost 1 base at V and 0 bases at J; junction bases unmatched: 5. Germline V CDR1 and CDR2: LGHNT, FRNRAP. The CDR3 reads CASGLEQTSGSTDTQYF. For the CDR3, the DNA is TGTGCTAGTGGTTTGGAGCAGACTAGCGGTAGCACAGATACGCAGTATTTT.

The chain joins TRBV4-1 to TRBJ2-5; 9 nucleotides align to TRBD1. The junction had 7 bases not matched to a gene; V was cut back by 6 bases and J by 2 bases. The germline CDR1 and CDR2 sequences are MGHRA and YSYEKL. The CDR3 is made up of 15 amino acids. CDR3 sequence: CASRRDRVGQETQYF. The CDR3 nucleotides are TGCGCCAGCAGAAGGGACAGGGTGGGGCAAGAGACCCAGTACTTC.

The genes are TRBV5-8 and TRBJ2-7, with D uncertain. The CDR3 spans 13 residues. The V and J ends lost 1 base and 3 bases respectively, with 8 bases between them. Germline V gene lookup returns CDR1 SGHTS and CDR2 YDEGEE. As DNA, the CDR3 is TGTGCCAGCAGCTTGACCACGGGCTACGAGCAGTACTTC. This translates into CASSLTTGYEQYF. Supplemented by reference TRBV5-8 and TRBJ2-7, the full variable domain reads EAGVTQSPTHLIKTRGQQATLRCSPISGHTSVYWYQQALGLGLQFLLWYDEGEERNRGNFPPRFSGRQFPNYSSELNVNALELEDSALYLCASSLTTGYEQYFGPGTRLTVT.

This sequence joins TRBV10-3 and TRBJ2-2, with D maybe TRBD1 (5 bases). CDR3 length: 14 residues. Trimming took off 7 bases at V and 4 bases at J, with 13 bases between the two ends. Germline assignment: CDR1 ENHRY and CDR2 SYGVKD. In nucleotides, the CDR3 is TGTGCCATCACCGGCAGGGATATCACCGGGGAGCTGTTTTTT. Its translation is CAITGRDITGELFF.

In its sample, this clone was seen once. This chain links TRBV30 with TRBJ1-3; D uncertain. Germline V lookup: CDR1 GTSNPN, CDR2 SVGIG (reference sequence). The CDR3 is 16 residues long. The ends were cut back, 4 bases at V and 9 bases at J, with 25 bases in the middle. The CDR3 nucleotides are TGTGCCTGGACCGAAAGCTCGGACTTCGGCGGTGGCACCATATATTTT. It yields the protein CAWTESSDFGGGTIYF.

The rearrangement links TRBV7-2 to TRBJ1-2, with D possibly matching TRBD1 (6 bases). The V gene lost 5 bases and the J gene lost 4 bases, with 11 bases spanning the gap. This CDR3 has 13 amino acids. CDR1 SGHTA and CDR2 FQGNSA come from the germline V gene. The CDR3 protein is CASSPQDSYGYTF. The DNA for the CDR3 is TGTGCCAGCAGCCCTCAGGACAGCTATGGCTACACCTTC.

The rearrangement links TRBV5-1 to TRBJ2-1; possible D gene TRBD2, 5 bases. Germline-derived CDR1 and CDR2 are SGHRS and YFSETQ. Trimming pared 3 bases from V and 3 bases from J, leaving 10 bases between. The CDR3 is made up of 14 amino acids. The CDR3 spells CASSSDTSYNEQFF. The CDR3 DNA is TGCGCCAGCAGCTCTGACACTAGCTACAATGAGCAGTTCTTC.

V is TRBV10-3 and J is TRBJ2-2; 7 bases align to TRBD1. The CDR3 is 14 amino acids. Looked up from germline, CDR1 is ENHRY and CDR2 is SYGVKD. After removal of 3 bases from V and 5 bases from J, the junction contained 3 bases not matched to a gene. The CDR3 bases are TGTGCCATCAGTGAAGGACAGGCTACCGGGGAGCTGTTTTTT. As protein: CAISEGQATGELFF.

Only a few counts were recorded for this clone. This rearrangement joins TRBV10-1 to TRBJ1-2; maybe TRBD1 (5 bases). This CDR3 contains 16 residues. Trimming stripped 3 bases from V and 7 bases from J, with 21 bases between. The germline gives CDR1 WNHNN, CDR2 SYGVQD (reference sequence). In DNA, the CDR3 is TGCGCCAGCAGTGACGTAGACAGTGTTTCTATCTTTGGCTACACCTTC. This encodes CASSDVDSVSIFGYTF.

V gene TRBV18 combines with J gene TRBJ1-1, with a tentative D call TRBD1 (5 bases). Germline V lookup: CDR1 KGHSH, CDR2 LQKENI. The CDR3 is made up of 15 amino acids. Trimming removed 3 bases at V and 2 bases at J, with 13 bases between. CDR3 DNA sequence: TGTGCCAGCTCACCGTCGGCAGGGATAAACACTGAAGCTTTCTTT. It specifies CASSPSAGINTEAFF.

This clone was counted a single time. The V call is TRBV28, the J call TRBJ1-5, with a possible D match to TRBD1 (6 bases). The CDR3 extends over 15 amino acids. CDR1 is MDHEN and CDR2 is SYDVKM in the germline V gene. Trimming took off 5 bases at V and 5 bases at J, with 16 bases between the two ends. CDR3 sequence (DNA): TGTGCCAGCAGTACCGCAGGGGCCCAGGATCAGCCCCAGCATTTT. Protein: CASSTAGAQDQPQHF.

J is TRBJ2-1 and V is TRBV29-1, with D possibly being TRBD2 (5 bases). Germline CDR1 reads SQVTM; CDR2 reads ANQGSEA. V was pared by 0 bases and J by 3 bases, with 15 bases between. CDR3 length: 16 residues. The CDR3 is CSVEDRPSIHYNEQFF. CDR3 nucleotides: TGCAGCGTTGAAGACCGTCCTAGCATCCACTACAATGAGCAGTTCTTC.